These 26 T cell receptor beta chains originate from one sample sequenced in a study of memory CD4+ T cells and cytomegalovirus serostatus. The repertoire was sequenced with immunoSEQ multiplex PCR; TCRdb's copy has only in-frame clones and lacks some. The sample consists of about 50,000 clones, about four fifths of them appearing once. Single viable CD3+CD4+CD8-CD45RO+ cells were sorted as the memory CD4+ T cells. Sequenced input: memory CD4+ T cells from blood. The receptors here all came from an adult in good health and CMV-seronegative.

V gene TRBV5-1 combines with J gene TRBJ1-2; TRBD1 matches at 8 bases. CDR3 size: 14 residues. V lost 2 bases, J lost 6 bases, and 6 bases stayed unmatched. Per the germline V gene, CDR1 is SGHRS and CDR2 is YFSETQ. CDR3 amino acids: CASSFTRGQDGYTF. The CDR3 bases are TGCGCCAGCAGCTTTACCAGGGGGCAGGATGGCTACACCTTC.

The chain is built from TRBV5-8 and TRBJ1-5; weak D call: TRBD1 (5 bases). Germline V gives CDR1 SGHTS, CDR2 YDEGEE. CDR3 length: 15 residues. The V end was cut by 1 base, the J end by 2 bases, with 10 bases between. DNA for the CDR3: TGTGCCAGCAGCTTGTGGGGGGTAGGCAATCAGCCCCAGCATTTT. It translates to CASSLWGVGNQPQHF.

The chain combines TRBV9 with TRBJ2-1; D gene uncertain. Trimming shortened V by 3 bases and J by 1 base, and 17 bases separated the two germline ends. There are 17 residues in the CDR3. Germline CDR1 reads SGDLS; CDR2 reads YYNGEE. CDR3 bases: TGTGCCAGCAGCGGCGGCAAATTCACGGCTTCCTACAATGAGCAGTTCTTC. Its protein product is CASSGGKFTASYNEQFF.

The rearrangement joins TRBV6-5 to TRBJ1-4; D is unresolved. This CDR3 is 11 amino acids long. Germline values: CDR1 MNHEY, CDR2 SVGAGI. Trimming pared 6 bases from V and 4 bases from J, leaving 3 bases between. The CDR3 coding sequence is TGTGCCAGCAGGGTTAATGAAAAACTGTTTTTT. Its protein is CASRVNEKLFF.

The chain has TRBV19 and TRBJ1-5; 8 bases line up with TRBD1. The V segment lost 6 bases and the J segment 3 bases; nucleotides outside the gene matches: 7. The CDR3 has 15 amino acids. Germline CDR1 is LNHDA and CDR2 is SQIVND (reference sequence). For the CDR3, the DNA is TGTGCCAGTAGAGCCGACAGGGGTCACAATCAGCCCCAGCATTTT. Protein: CASRADRGHNQPQHF.

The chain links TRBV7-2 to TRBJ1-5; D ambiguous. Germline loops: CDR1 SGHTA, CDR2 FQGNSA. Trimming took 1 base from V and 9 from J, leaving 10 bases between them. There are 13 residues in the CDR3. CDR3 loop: CASSLEEGGPQHF. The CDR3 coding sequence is TGTGCCAGCAGCTTAGAAGAGGGAGGGCCCCAGCATTTT.

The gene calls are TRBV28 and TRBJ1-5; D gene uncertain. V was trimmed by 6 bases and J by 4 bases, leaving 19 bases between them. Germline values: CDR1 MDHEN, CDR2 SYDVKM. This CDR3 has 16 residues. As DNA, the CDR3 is TGTGCCAGCAGCGTAGTGGCGAAGCCGATTAATCAGCCCCAGCATTTT. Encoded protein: CASSVVAKPINQPQHF.

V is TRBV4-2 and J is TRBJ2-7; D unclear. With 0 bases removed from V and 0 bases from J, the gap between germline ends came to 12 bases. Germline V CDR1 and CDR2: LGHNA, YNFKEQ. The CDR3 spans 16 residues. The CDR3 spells CASSQDLGGFSYEQYF. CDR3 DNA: TGTGCCAGCAGCCAAGATCTAGGTGGATTCTCCTACGAGCAGTACTTC.

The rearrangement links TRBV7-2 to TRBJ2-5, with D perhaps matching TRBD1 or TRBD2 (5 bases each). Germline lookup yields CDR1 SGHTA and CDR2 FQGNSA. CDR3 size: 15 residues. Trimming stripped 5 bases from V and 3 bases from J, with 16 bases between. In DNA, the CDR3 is TGTGCCAGCAGCCCACATCCCGGGACGGAAGAGACCCAGTACTTC. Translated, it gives CASSPHPGTEETQYF.

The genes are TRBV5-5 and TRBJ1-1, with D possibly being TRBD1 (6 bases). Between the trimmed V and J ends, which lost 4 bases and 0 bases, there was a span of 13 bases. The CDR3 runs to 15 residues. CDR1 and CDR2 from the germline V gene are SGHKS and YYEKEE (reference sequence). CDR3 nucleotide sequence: TGTGCCAGCAGCGCCCAGGGGCGCATGAACACTGAAGCTTTCTTT. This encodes CASSAQGRMNTEAFF.

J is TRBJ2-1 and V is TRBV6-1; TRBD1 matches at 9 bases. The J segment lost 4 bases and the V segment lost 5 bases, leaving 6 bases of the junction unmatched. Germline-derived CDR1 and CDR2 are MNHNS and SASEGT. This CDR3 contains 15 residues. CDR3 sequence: CASSFDRGSYNEQFF. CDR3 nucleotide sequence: TGTGCCAGCAGTTTCGACAGGGGGTCATACAATGAGCAGTTCTTC.

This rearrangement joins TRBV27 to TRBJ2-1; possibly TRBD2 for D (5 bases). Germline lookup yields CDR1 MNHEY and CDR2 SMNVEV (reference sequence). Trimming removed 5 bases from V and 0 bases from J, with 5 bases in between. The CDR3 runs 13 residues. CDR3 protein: CASSRGSYNEQFF. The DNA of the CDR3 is TGTGCCAGCAGTCGGGGCTCCTACAATGAGCAGTTCTTC.

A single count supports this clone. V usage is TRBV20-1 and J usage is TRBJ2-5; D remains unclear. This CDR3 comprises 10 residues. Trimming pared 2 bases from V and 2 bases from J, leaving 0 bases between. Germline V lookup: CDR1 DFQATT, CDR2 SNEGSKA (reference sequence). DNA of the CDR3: TGCAGTGCTAGACAAGAGACCCAGTACTTC. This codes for CSARQETQYF.

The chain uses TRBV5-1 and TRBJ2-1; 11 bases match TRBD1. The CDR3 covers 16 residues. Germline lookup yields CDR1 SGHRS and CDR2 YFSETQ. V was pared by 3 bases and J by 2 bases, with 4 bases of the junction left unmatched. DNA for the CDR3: TGCGCCAGCAGCTCCGGGACAGGGGGACCCTACAATGAGCAGTTCTTC. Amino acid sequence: CASSSGTGGPYNEQFF.

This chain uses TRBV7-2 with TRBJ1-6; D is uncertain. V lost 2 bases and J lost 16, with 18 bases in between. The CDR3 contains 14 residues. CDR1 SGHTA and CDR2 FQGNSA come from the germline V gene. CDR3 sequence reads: CASSLKSPGGLLHF. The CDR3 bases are TGTGCCAGCAGCTTAAAATCACCCGGCGGGCTTCTCCACTTT.

CDR3 loop: CASSNRQGNVLEQYF. The CDR3 DNA reads TGTGCCAGTAGTAACCGACAGGGGAACGTCCTCGAGCAGTACTTC. The chain links TRBV19 to TRBJ2-7, with 8 bases identical to TRBD1. V trimming: 4 bases; J trimming: 6 bases; junction bases outside the gene matches: 11. Germline V lookup: CDR1 LNHDA, CDR2 SQIVND (reference sequence). The CDR3 length is 15 residues.

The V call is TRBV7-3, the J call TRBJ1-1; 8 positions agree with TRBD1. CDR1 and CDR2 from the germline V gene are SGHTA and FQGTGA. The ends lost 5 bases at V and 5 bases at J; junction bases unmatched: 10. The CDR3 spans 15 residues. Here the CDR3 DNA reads TGTGCCAGCAGCCCCACAGGGGGACGGGTAACTGAAGCTTTCTTT. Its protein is CASSPTGGRVTEAFF.

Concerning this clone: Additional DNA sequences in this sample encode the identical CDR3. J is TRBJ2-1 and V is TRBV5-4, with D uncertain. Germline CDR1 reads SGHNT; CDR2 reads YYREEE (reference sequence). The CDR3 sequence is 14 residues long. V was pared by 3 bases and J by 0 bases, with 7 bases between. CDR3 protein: CASSSGVSYNEQFF. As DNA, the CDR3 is TGTGCCAGCAGCTCAGGCGTCTCCTACAATGAGCAGTTCTTC.

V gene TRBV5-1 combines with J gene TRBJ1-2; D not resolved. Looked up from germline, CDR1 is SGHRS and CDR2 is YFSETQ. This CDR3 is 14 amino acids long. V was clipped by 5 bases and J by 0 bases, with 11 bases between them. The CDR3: CASRLTDANYGYTF. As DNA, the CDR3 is TGCGCCAGCAGACTGACCGACGCTAACTATGGCTACACCTTC.

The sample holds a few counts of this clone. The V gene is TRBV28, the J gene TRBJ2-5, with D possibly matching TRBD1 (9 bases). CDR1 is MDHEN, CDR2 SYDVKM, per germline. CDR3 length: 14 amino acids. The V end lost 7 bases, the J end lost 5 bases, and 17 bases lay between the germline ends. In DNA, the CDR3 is TGTGCCAGCACCACAGGGGGCGGGAGGGAGACCCAGTACTTC. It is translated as CASTTGGGRETQYF.

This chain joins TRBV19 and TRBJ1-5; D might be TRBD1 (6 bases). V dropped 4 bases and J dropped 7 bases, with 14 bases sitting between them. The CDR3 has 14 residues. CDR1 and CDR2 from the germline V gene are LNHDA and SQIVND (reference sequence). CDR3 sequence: CASSTTGWRQPQHF. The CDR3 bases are TGTGCCAGTAGTACCACAGGGTGGCGGCAGCCCCAGCATTTT.

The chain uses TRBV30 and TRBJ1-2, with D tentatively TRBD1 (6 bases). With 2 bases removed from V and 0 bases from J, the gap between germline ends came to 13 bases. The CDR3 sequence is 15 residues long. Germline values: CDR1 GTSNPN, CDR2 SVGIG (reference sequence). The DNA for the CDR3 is TGTGCCTGGAGTTGGGGGGACACCACTAACTATGGCTACACCTTC. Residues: CAWSWGDTTNYGYTF.

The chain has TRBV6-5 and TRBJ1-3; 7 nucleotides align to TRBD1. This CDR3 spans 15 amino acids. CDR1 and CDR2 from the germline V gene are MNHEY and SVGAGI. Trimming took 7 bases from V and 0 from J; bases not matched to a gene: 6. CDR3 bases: TGTGCCAGCACCAACAGGGGAGCCTCTGGAAACACCATATATTTT. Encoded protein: CASTNRGASGNTIYF.

The CDR3 DNA is TGTGCCATCACAGATTTCATGAACACTGAAGCTTTCTTT. It is translated as CAITDFMNTEAFF. V is TRBV10-3 and J is TRBJ1-1; D gene unclear. Per germline, CDR1 ENHRY and CDR2 SYGVKD. Deletions cut 7 bases from V and 0 bases from J, with 9 bases between. The CDR3 runs 13 residues.

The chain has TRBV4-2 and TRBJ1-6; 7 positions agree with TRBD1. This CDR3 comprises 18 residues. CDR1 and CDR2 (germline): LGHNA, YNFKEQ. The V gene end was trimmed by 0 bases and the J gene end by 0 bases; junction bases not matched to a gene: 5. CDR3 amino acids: CASSQEGQPSSYNSPLHF. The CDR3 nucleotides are TGTGCCAGCAGCCAAGAGGGACAGCCGAGCTCCTATAATTCACCCCTCCACTTT.

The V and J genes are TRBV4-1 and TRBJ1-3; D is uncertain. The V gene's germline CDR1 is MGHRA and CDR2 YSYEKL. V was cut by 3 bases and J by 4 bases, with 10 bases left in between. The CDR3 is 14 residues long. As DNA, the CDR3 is TGCGCCAGCAGCCACCCGGGGAGGGGAAACACCATATATTTT. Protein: CASSHPGRGNTIYF.